This T cell receptor (beta chain) was recovered during a study of T cells after yellow fever vaccination. Ten or more counts support this clonotype. In germline, CDR1 is SEHNR, CDR2 FQNEAQ (reference sequence). The germline V and J ends were trimmed by 4 bases and 5 bases, with 12 bases remaining between them. The CDR3 runs to 14 residues. TCRdb re-called the 5' RACE reads through MiXCR, storing one row per CDR3 protein. The sample yields a few hundred thousand distinct CDR3 sequences, 4% seen once. Sequences were derived from PBMCs, sampled 5 days after the yellow fever booster vaccination. The sequence derives from a man aged 18 to 30 who received the YFV17D yellow fever vaccine. The chain carries TRBV7-9 and TRBJ2-1; unclear D gene. The CDR3 region is CASSSSRVHNEQFF. The CDR3 DNA reads TGTGCCAGCAGCTCGTCTAGGGTTCACAATGAGCAGTTCTTC.